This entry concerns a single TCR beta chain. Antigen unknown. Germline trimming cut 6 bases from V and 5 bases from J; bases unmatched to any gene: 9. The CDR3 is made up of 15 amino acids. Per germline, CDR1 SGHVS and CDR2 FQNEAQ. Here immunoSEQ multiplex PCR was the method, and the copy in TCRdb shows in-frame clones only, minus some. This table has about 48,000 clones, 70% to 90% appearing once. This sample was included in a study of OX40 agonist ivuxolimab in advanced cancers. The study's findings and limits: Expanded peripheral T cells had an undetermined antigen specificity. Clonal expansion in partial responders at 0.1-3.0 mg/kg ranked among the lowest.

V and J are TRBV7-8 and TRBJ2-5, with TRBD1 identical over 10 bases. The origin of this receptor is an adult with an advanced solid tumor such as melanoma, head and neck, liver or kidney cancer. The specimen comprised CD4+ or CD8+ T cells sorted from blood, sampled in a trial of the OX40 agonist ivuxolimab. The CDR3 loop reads CASRRGTGVVETQYF. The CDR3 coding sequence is TGTGCCAGCAGGAGGGGGACAGGGGTCGTGGAGACCCAGTACTTC. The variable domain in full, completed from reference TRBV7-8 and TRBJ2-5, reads GAGVSQSPRYKVAKRGQDVALRCDPISGHVSLFWYQQALGQGPEFLTYFQNEAQLDKSGLPSDRFFAERPEGSVSTLKIQRTQQEDSAVYLCASRRGTGVVETQYFGPGTRLLVL.